This T cell receptor (beta chain) emerged from a study of T cell responses to AZD1222 COVID-19 vaccine. Only in-frame clones appear in the TCRdb table, and some are missing; sequencing was by immunoSEQ multiplex PCR. The table has around 150,000 clones, 85% to 95% seen once. The receptor was derived from an adult in good health. The sample consisted of peripheral blood, taken on day 0 of AZD1222 vaccination.

In DNA form, the CDR3 reads TGTGCCAGCAGCTTTTCCTTGCTGGCATATAACTATGGCTACACCTTC. It translates to CASSFSLLAYNYGYTF. The V and J genes are TRBV7-2 and TRBJ1-2; no definite D call. The CDR3 is 16 residues long. V lost 3 bases to trimming and J lost 1 base, with 15 bases between them. Germline CDR1 and CDR2: SGHTA and FQGNSA.